This T cell receptor beta chain was recovered during a study of blood T cell repertoires in COVID-19. The assay was immunoSEQ multiplex PCR, and TCRdb's table has in-frame clones only and misses some. The sample yields approximately 93,000 clones, around two thirds seen once. V shed 3 bases and J 5 bases; nucleotides not matched to a gene: 9. This CDR3 is 15 amino acids long. Germline V gene sequence: CDR1 LNHDA, CDR2 SQIVND (reference sequence). This rearrangement joins TRBV19 to TRBJ2-5, with TRBD2 identical over 7 bases. The receptor was isolated from a man aged 70 or older with COVID-19, enrolled during active disease. Sequencing was performed on peripheral blood. CDR3 sequence (DNA): TGTGCCAGTAGTATGAACGAGGGAGGGCGTGAGACCCAGTACTTC. Translating gives CASSMNEGGRETQYF. Combining the CDR3 with reference TRBV19 and TRBJ2-5 gives the whole variable domain DGGITQSPKYLFRKEGQNVTLSCEQNLNHDAMYWYRQDPGQGLRLIYYSQIVNDFQKGDIAEGYSVSREKKESFPLTVTSAQKNPTAFYLCASSMNEGGRETQYFGPGTRLLVL.